The 5 T cell receptor beta chains given below trace back to one sample, sequenced in a study of blood T cell repertoires in COVID-19. Assay used: immunoSEQ multiplex PCR; TCRdb lists only in-frame clones, some missing. The sample has approximately 65,000 clones, just over 90% seen once; the top ten hold 5% to 5.5%. Sequencing used peripheral blood. Receptor source: a woman aged 18-35 years with acute or convalescent COVID-19.

The chain employs TRBV28 and TRBJ2-5, with 7 bases identical to TRBD1. V was pared by 5 bases and J by 5 bases, with 8 bases of the junction left unmatched. The length of the CDR3 is 14 residues. Per germline, CDR1 MDHEN and CDR2 SYDVKM. CDR3 sequence (DNA): TGTGCCAGCAGTCTACGAGACAGGGAGGAGACCCAGTACTTC. Protein product: CASSLRDREETQYF.

The rearrangement uses TRBV7-4 and TRBJ2-5; D not certain. CDR1 and CDR2 (germline): SGHVT, SQSDAQ. V was cut by 3 bases and J by 5 bases, with 10 bases left in between. This CDR3 is built from 13 residues. The CDR3 here is CASSFPPGETQYF. The DNA for the CDR3 is TGTGCCAGCAGCTTCCCCCCCGGGGAGACCCAGTACTTC.

The chain has TRBV27 and TRBJ1-5; possibly TRBD1 for D (5 bases). Germline CDR1 and CDR2: MNHEY and SMNVEV (reference sequence). This CDR3 has 14 residues. Trimming removed 5 bases from V and 6 bases from J, with 14 bases in between. CDR3 region: CASSPLGGGQPQHF. CDR3 nucleotides: TGTGCCAGCAGTCCACTTGGGGGGGGTCAGCCCCAGCATTTT.

V gene TRBV6-5 combines with J gene TRBJ1-2; TRBD1 agrees at 11 bases. The V gene's germline CDR1 is MNHEY and CDR2 SVGAGI. V dropped 6 bases and J dropped 3; count of bases not matched to a gene: 6. CDR3 length: 15 amino acids. This CDR3 is CASRLRTGGDYGYTF. The CDR3 nucleotides read TGTGCCAGCAGATTGAGGACAGGGGGCGACTATGGCTACACCTTC.

The J gene is TRBJ1-5, the V gene TRBV30; 10 bases line up with TRBD1. Germline-derived CDR1 and CDR2 are GTSNPN and SVGIG (reference sequence). Trimming at V came to 2 bases and at J to 2 bases, leaving 3 bases not matched to a gene. CDR3 size: 15 residues. The CDR3 here is CAWSRGTGGNQPQHF. The CDR3 nucleotides are TGTGCCTGGAGTAGGGGGACAGGGGGCAATCAGCCCCAGCATTTT.